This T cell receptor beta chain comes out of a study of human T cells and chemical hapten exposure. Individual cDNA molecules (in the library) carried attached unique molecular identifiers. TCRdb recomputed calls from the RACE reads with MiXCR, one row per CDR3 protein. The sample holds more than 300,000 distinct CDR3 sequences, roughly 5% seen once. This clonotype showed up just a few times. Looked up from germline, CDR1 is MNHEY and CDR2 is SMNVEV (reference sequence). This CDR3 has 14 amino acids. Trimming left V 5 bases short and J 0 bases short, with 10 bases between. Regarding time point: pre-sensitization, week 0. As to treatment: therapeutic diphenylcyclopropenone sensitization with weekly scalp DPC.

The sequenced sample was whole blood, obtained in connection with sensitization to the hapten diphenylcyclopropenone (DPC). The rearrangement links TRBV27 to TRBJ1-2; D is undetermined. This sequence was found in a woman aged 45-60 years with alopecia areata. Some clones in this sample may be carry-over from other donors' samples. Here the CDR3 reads CASSPSRANYGYTF. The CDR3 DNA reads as TGTGCCAGCAGTCCCTCGAGAGCTAACTATGGCTACACCTTC.